The clone carrying this T cell receptor beta chain was seen more than once but under ten times. The data were obtained in a study of CD8+ T cells in alopecia areata. This CDR3 comprises 14 residues. V lost 6 bases and J 3 bases, leaving 14 bases between the germline ends. Germline values: CDR1 SEHNR, CDR2 FQNEAQ (reference sequence). Treatment described: oral pan-JAK inhibitor, 5-10 mg twice daily. cDNA prepared by RNA extraction and subsequent reverse transcription served as the template for sequencing. Clones were sequenced by immunoSEQ multiplex PCR, and TCRdb holds only the in-frame ones, with some missing. The table has some 110,000 clones, roughly 58% seen once.

This TCR came from a human donor with alopecia areata. The source material was CD8+ T cells sorted from blood, sampled at week 4, from a patient treated with tofacitinib. This rearrangement joins TRBV7-9 to TRBJ1-1; D is unresolved. The CDR3: CASRAGPLDTEAFF. The DNA of the CDR3 is TGTGCCAGCAGGGCCGGGCCTCTGGACACTGAAGCTTTCTTT.